Listed here are 24 T cell receptor beta chains from one sample, sequenced in a study of cytomegalovirus exposure and HLA in healthy donors. Both 60 Vbeta primers and 13 Jbeta primers went into the PCR. Profiling relied on immunoSEQ multiplex PCR, and the TCRdb table lists in-frame clones only, not all of them. Of 150,000 to 200,000 clones listed, around 78% are singletons. Sequencing was done on a sample of PBMCs. Receptor source: a woman aged 40 to 55 in good health and CMV-seropositive.

This sequence joins TRBV9 and TRBJ1-2; a possible D gene is TRBD1 (6 bases). V shed 2 bases and J shed 8 bases, with 25 bases lying between them. This CDR3 spans 17 amino acids. Germline CDR1 reads SGDLS; CDR2 reads YYNGEE. CDR3 nucleotide sequence: TGTGCCAGCAGCGTTCGCACCCACCCGACGACGGGACAAGGCTACACCTTC. It codes for CASSVRTHPTTGQGYTF.

The rearrangement links TRBV7-3 to TRBJ1-2; maybe TRBD1 (6 bases). The CDR3 runs to 13 residues. V was shortened by 3 bases and J by 4 bases, with 9 bases between the two germline ends. The germline V gene encodes CDR1 SGHTA and CDR2 FQGTGA. CDR3 residues: CASSFLGGYGYTF. DNA for the CDR3: TGTGCCAGCAGCTTTCTAGGGGGCTATGGCTACACCTTC. The variable domain in full, completed from reference TRBV7-3 and TRBJ1-2, reads GAGVSQTPSNKVTEKGKYVELRCDPISGHTALYWYRQSLGQGPEFLIYFQGTGAADDSGLPNDRFFAVRPEGSVSTLKIQRTERGDSAVYLCASSFLGGYGYTFGSGTRLTVV.

V and J are TRBV10-3 and TRBJ2-5; TRBD2 matches at 7 bases. Germline CDR1 ENHRY, CDR2 SYGVKD. The CDR3 has 13 residues. The ends lost 10 bases at V and 9 bases at J; junction bases unmatched: 14. The CDR3 here is CATGEGTPGSQYF. The CDR3 region has the DNA TGTGCCACCGGGGAGGGGACGCCAGGGTCCCAGTACTTC.

The chain is built from TRBV11-1 and TRBJ2-7; TRBD1 matches 8 bases. Trimming removed 6 bases from V and 9 bases from J; junction bases left unmatched: 10. The germline gives CDR1 SGHAT, CDR2 FQDESV (reference sequence). The CDR3 extends over 13 amino acids. The DNA for the CDR3 is TGTGCCAGCAGTTTCATGGACAGGGCGGCGCAGTACTTC. Its translation is CASSFMDRAAQYF.

The V call is TRBV9, the J call TRBJ2-1, with 10 positions matching TRBD2. CDR3 length equals 16 residues. Unmatched junction bases numbered 3, after V lost 3 bases and J lost 0 bases. Germline loops: CDR1 SGDLS, CDR2 YYNGEE. The chain's CDR3 is CASSAASGGSYNEQFF. The CDR3 nucleotides are TGTGCCAGCAGCGCTGCTAGCGGGGGCTCCTACAATGAGCAGTTCTTC.

The chain combines TRBV7-6 with TRBJ2-7; D may be TRBD2 (5 bases). The CDR3 has 14 residues. Germline CDR1 and CDR2: SGHVS and FNYEAQ. Trimming left V 8 bases short and J 2 bases short, with 16 bases between. CDR3 residues: CASAQRDQTYEQYF. The CDR3 region has the DNA TGTGCCAGCGCTCAACGGGATCAAACCTACGAGCAGTACTTC.

This clone was observed a single time. The chain has TRBV7-2 and TRBJ2-1, with a possible D match to TRBD2 (6 bases). Germline V gives CDR1 SGHTA, CDR2 FQGNSA. Trimming shortened V by 1 base and J by 5 bases, and 15 bases separated the two germline ends. The CDR3 is 16 residues long. The CDR3 is CASSLGRGTGNNEQFF. CDR3 sequence (DNA): TGTGCCAGCAGCTTAGGGCGCGGGACTGGCAACAATGAGCAGTTCTTC. The variable domain in full, with the rest retrieved from reference TRBV7-2 and TRBJ2-1, is GAGVSQSPSNKVTEKGKDVELRCDPISGHTALYWYRQSLGQGLEFLIYFQGNSAPDKSGLPSDRFSAERTGGSVSTLTIQRTQQEDSAVYLCASSLGRGTGNNEQFFGPGTRLTVL.

This chain connects TRBV30 to TRBJ1-2; TRBD1 might be the D (6 bases). Trimming left V 3 bases short and J 3 bases short, with 17 bases between. Germline CDR1 reads GTSNPN; CDR2 reads SVGIG (reference sequence). The CDR3 covers 15 residues. Here the CDR3 reads CAWRAPGERYYGYTF. The CDR3 DNA reads as TGTGCCTGGAGGGCCCCAGGGGAGCGATACTATGGCTACACCTTC.

The CDR3 region is CASSLRGGPTDTQYF. As DNA, the CDR3 is TGTGCCAGCAGCTTACGCGGGGGGCCCACAGATACGCAGTATTTT. This chain joins TRBV7-3 and TRBJ2-3; 8 nucleotides agree with TRBD2. The J segment lost 2 bases and the V segment lost 2 bases, leaving 3 bases of the junction unmatched. This CDR3 comprises 15 residues. Germline loops: CDR1 SGHTA, CDR2 FQGTGA. Variable domain in full (rest from reference TRBV7-3 and TRBJ2-3): GAGVSQTPSNKVTEKGKYVELRCDPISGHTALYWYRQSLGQGPEFLIYFQGTGAADDSGLPNDRFFAVRPEGSVSTLKIQRTERGDSAVYLCASSLRGGPTDTQYFGPGTRLTVL.

The chain is built from TRBV6-5 and TRBJ1-1; no clear D. CDR1 and CDR2 (germline): MNHEY, SVGAGI. The germline V and J ends were trimmed by 7 bases and 3 bases, with 18 bases remaining between them. The CDR3 contains 15 residues. DNA of the CDR3: TGTGCCAGCATGAAGCGGGTCCGTGGTGACACTGAAGCTTTCTTT. Its translation is CASMKRVRGDTEAFF.

The V call is TRBV27, the J call TRBJ2-1; 7 bases line up with TRBD2. The CDR3 consists of 14 residues. Germline V gene sequence: CDR1 MNHEY, CDR2 SMNVEV (reference sequence). The J segment lost 2 bases and the V segment lost 8 bases, leaving 6 bases of the junction unmatched. The CDR3: CASQSGTTYNEQFF. The CDR3 DNA follows: TGTGCCAGCCAATCCGGGACTACCTACAATGAGCAGTTCTTC.

V is TRBV30 and J is TRBJ2-6; no reliable D call. Germline CDR1 is GTSNPN and CDR2 is SVGIG (reference sequence). The CDR3 length is 13 residues. Trimming stripped 4 bases from V and 1 base from J, with 5 bases between. CDR3 DNA: TGTGCCTGGACAACATCTGGGGCCAACGTCCTGACTTTC. Translation: CAWTTSGANVLTF.

The chain's CDR3 is CASSLSGTRMFWDTQYF. CDR3 bases: TGCGCCAGCAGCCTCTCCGGGACTAGGATGTTTTGGGATACGCAGTATTTT. V is TRBV4-1 and J is TRBJ2-3, with TRBD2 matching 8 bases. J was trimmed by 6 bases and V by 4 bases; bases with no gene match: 15. The CDR3 runs to 17 residues. Germline loops: CDR1 MGHRA, CDR2 YSYEKL.

A single count supports this clone. This chain links TRBV19 with TRBJ2-7; possibly TRBD2 for D (5 bases). The CDR3 covers 14 residues. V lost 3 bases, J lost 1 base, and 10 bases lay in between. Germline V gives CDR1 LNHDA, CDR2 SQIVND (reference sequence). DNA for the CDR3: TGTGCCAGTAGTATTTTTCGGGATTCCTACGAGCAGTACTTC. Amino acid sequence: CASSIFRDSYEQYF. Full variable domain (outside the CDR3, taken from reference TRBV19 and TRBJ2-7): DGGITQSPKYLFRKEGQNVTLSCEQNLNHDAMYWYRQDPGQGLRLIYYSQIVNDFQKGDIAEGYSVSREKKESFPLTVTSAQKNPTAFYLCASSIFRDSYEQYFGPGTRLTVT.

V and J are TRBV6-5 and TRBJ2-7, with 8 bases matching TRBD1. Germline V gives CDR1 MNHEY, CDR2 SVGAGI. The CDR3 consists of 14 residues. The V gene end was trimmed by 6 bases and the J gene end by 3 bases; junction bases not matched to a gene: 7. The DNA for the CDR3 is TGTGCCAGCAGACCGGGACAGGTGGTCTACGAGCAGTACTTC. Its protein product is CASRPGQVVYEQYF.

The chain links TRBV6-1 to TRBJ1-4; D not certain. This CDR3 is 18 amino acids long. The V end was cut by 1 base, the J end by 0 bases, with 15 bases between. The germline CDR1 and CDR2 sequences are MNHNS and SASEGT. CDR3 region: CASSEEVSGFATNEKLFF. The DNA of the CDR3 is TGTGCCAGCAGTGAAGAGGTGTCGGGGTTTGCAACTAATGAAAAACTGTTTTTT.

This clone was counted only a few times. The chain uses TRBV19 and TRBJ2-1; tentatively, D is TRBD1 (6 bases). V was trimmed by 4 bases and J by 0 bases, leaving 13 bases between them. Germline V gene sequence: CDR1 LNHDA, CDR2 SQIVND (reference sequence). The CDR3 length is 16 residues. The CDR3 loop reads CASSTPRGSSYNEQFF. CDR3 sequence (DNA): TGTGCCAGTAGTACCCCAAGGGGGAGCTCCTACAATGAGCAGTTCTTC.

This clone was observed a handful of times. The chain uses TRBV4-2 and TRBJ2-7, with 13 bases lining up with TRBD2. V was clipped by 2 bases and J by 2 bases; unmatched bases: 9. The CDR3 contains 18 residues. In germline, CDR1 is LGHNA, CDR2 YNFKEQ. The CDR3 loop reads CASSQLWGTSGETYEQYF. The CDR3 DNA follows: TGTGCCAGCAGCCAACTCTGGGGGACTAGCGGGGAGACCTACGAGCAGTACTTC.

The chain has TRBV11-1 and TRBJ1-3; possible D gene TRBD1, 5 bases. The V end lost 2 bases, the J end lost 0 bases, and 8 bases lay between the germline ends. The CDR3 totals 15 residues. Germline V lookup: CDR1 SGHAT, CDR2 FQDESV (reference sequence). CDR3 sequence: CASSLTGNSGNTIYF. CDR3 nucleotides: TGTGCCAGCAGCTTAACAGGAAACTCTGGAAACACCATATATTTT.

As for this clone: The identical CDR3 is also encoded by other nucleotide sequences in the sample. The chain carries TRBV6-1 and TRBJ1-6, with D maybe TRBD1 (6 bases). Germline V gene sequence: CDR1 MNHNS, CDR2 SASEGT. Trimming cost V 3 bases and J 9 bases, with 6 bases left between them. CDR3 length equals 12 residues. As DNA, the CDR3 is TGTGCCAGCAGTGACAGGGGTTCACCCCTCCACTTT. It translates to CASSDRGSPLHF.

This clone was recorded only once. The V call is TRBV28, the J call TRBJ2-7, with 11 bases identical to TRBD2. This CDR3 has 15 amino acids. The V gene's germline CDR1 is MDHEN and CDR2 SYDVKM. V trimming: 7 bases; J trimming: 5 bases; junction bases outside the gene matches: 10. In DNA form, the CDR3 reads TGTGCCAGCACCCAAGTACTAGCGGGGGTGGACGAGCAGTACTTC. Protein sequence: CASTQVLAGVDEQYF.

The chain combines TRBV2 with TRBJ2-3; 11 bases fit TRBD2. Looked up from germline, CDR1 is SNHLY and CDR2 is FYNNEI. V lost 6 bases to trimming and J lost 2 bases; unmatched junction nucleotides: 4. This CDR3 comprises 15 residues. CDR3 in amino acids: CASRLAGAPTDTQYF. The CDR3 DNA sequence: TGTGCCAGCAGACTAGCGGGGGCCCCCACAGATACGCAGTATTTT.

The rearrangement links TRBV10-3 to TRBJ1-6, with TRBD1 matching over 7 bases. CDR1 is ENHRY and CDR2 is SYGVKD in the germline V gene. The CDR3 spans 15 residues. V lost 6 bases, J lost 6 bases, and 8 bases stayed unmatched. The chain's CDR3 is CAIRSEGGANSPLHF. For the CDR3, the DNA is TGTGCCATCAGGTCGGAAGGGGGCGCTAATTCACCCCTCCACTTT.

The chain has TRBV28 and TRBJ2-7, with D possibly TRBD2 on 7 matching bases. The CDR3 runs 14 residues. The germline V and J ends were trimmed by 8 bases and 2 bases, with 16 bases remaining between them. Germline CDR1 reads MDHEN; CDR2 reads SYDVKM. CDR3 coding DNA: TGTGCCAGCGGGAGGACGGGGGGCACCTACGAGCAGTACTTC. This encodes CASGRTGGTYEQYF.